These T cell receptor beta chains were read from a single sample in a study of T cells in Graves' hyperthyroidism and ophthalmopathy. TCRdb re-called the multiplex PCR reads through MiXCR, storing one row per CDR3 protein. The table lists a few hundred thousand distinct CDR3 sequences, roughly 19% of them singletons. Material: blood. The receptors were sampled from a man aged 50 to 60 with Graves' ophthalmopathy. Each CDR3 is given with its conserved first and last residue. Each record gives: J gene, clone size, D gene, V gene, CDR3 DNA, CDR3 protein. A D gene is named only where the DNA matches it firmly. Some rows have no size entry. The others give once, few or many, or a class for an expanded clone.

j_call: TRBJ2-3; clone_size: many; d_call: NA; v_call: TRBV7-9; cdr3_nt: TGTGCCAGCAGCTTGAGGGACAACAGAGGCTCGCAGTATTTT; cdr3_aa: CASSLRDNRGSQYF
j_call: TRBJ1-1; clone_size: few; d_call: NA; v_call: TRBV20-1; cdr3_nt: TGCAGTGCTTTCGGGGGGGGTAAGAACACTGAAGCTTTCTTT; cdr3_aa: CSAFGGGKNTEAFF
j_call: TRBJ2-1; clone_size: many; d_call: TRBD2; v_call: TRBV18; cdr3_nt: TGTGCCAGCTCACCAGCCGGGACTAGCGGGAAGAATGAGCAGTTCTTC; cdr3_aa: CASSPAGTSGKNEQFF
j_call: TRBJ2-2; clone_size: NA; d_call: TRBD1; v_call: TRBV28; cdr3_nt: TGTGCCAGCAGCAGCGGACAGGCGGGGGAGCTGTTTTTT; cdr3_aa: CASSSGQAGELFF
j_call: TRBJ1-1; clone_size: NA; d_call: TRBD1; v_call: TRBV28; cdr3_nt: TGTGCCAGCAGTAAGGGACAGGATAACACTGAAGCTTTCTTT; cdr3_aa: CASSKGQDNTEAFF
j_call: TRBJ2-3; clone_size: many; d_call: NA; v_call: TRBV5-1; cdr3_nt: TGCGCCAGCAGCTTGGCCGAACCCTCAGATACGCAGTATTTT; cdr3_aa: CASSLAEPSDTQYF
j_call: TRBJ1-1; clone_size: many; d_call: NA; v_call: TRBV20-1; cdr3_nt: TGCAGTGCTGACTCCGGGACAAGCACTGAAGCTTTCTTT; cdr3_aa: CSADSGTSTEAFF
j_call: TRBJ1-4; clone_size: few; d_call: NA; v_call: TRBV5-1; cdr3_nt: TGCGCCAGCAGCTCCAGGCAGGGAGGCGGTGAAAAACTGTTTTTT; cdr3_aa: CASSSRQGGGEKLFF
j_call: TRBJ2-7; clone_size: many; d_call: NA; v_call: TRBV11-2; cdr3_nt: TGTGCCAGCAGCTTAGCAGGGGCCGAGCAGTACTTC; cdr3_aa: CASSLAGAEQYF
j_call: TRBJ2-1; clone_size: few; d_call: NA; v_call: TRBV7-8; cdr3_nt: TGTGCCAGCAGCTCTGACGGCCTGAACAATGAGCAGTTCTTC; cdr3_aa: CASSSDGLNNEQFF
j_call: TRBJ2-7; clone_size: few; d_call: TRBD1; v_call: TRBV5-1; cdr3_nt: TGCGCCAGCAGGACAGGGATGTCCCACGAGCAGTACTTC; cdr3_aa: CASRTGMSHEQYF
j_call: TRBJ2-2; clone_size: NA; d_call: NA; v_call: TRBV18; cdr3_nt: TGTGCCAGCTCACCACCCTCAGGGTCCGGGGAGCTGTTTTTT; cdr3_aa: CASSPPSGSGELFF
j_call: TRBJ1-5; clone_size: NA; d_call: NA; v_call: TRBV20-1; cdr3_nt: TGCAGTGCTACCAACCGGGACAAGGCTTTTTATAGCAATCAGCCCCAGCATTTT; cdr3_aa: CSATNRDKAFYSNQPQHF
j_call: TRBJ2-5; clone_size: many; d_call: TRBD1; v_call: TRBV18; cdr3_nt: TGTGCCAGCACCTCCGGGACAGGGGTCGGGGAGACCCAGTACTTC; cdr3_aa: CASTSGTGVGETQYF
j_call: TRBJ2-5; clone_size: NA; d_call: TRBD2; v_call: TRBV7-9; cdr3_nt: TGTGCCAGCAGCGGGGGGGGGGTTGAAGAGACCCAGTACTTC; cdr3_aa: CASSGGGVEETQYF
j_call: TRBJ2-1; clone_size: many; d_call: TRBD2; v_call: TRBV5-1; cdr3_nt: TGCGCCAGCAGCTCCCTGGCGGGAGGGAACAATGAGCAGTTCTTC; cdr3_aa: CASSSLAGGNNEQFF
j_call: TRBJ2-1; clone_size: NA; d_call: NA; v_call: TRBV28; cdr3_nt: TGTGCCAGCAGTCGGGGTATCAGGGTTGAGCAGTTCTTC; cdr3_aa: CASSRGIRVEQFF
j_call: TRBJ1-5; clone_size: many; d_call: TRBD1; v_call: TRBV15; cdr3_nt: TGTGCCACCAGCAGAGAACAGGGGTTGGGTCAGCCCCAGCATTTT; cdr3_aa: CATSREQGLGQPQHF
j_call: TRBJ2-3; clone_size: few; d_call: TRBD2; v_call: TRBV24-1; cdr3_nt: TGTGCCACCAGTGAGGGGACTACCTCTATCACAGATACGCAGTATTTT; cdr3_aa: CATSEGTTSITDTQYF
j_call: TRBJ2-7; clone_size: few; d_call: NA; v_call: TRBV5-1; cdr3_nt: TGCGCCAGCAGCTTACAAGGGGGGTTTCTCTCCTACGAGCAGTACTTC; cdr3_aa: CASSLQGGFLSYEQYF
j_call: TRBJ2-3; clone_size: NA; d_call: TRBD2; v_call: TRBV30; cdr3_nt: TGTGCCTGGAGTGGATTATCTAGCGGGATGGTAGATACGCAGTATTTT; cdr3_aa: CAWSGLSSGMVDTQYF
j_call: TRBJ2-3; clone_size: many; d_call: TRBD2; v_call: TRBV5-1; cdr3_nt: TGCGCCAGCAGCTTCGCTAGCGGGAGAGGCTTGGATACGCAGTATTTT; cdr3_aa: CASSFASGRGLDTQYF